This TCR beta chain derives from a study of shared clonotypes between healthy human individuals. Study-level results: Estimated richness was generally greater in naive than memory subsets. Relative to clonotypes present in all four donors, those not shared had lower generation probabilities.

This clone was seen only once. Its antigen is still unknown. Naive-designated CD8 cells lacked CD45RO, were positively enriched for CCR7, and omitted terminally differentiated effector memory CD45RA+ cells. Every donor, a Caucasian adult, lived in Nashville, Tennessee. An approximately 210 ng quantity of DNA, tens of thousands of T cell genomes, went into the sorted-subset replicate PCRs. Clones were sequenced by immunoSEQ multiplex PCR, and TCRdb holds only the in-frame ones, with some missing. The sample records hundreds of thousands of clones, just over 90% being singletons. Sequencing was done on a sample of naive CD8+ T cells sorted from blood. The receptor comes from a man aged 30 to 39 in good health.

In DNA, the CDR3 is TGTGCCAGCAGCCTCCTGACTACAGACTTCACAGATACGCAGTATTTT. It codes for CASSLLTTDFTDTQYF. This chain uses TRBV7-2 with TRBJ2-3, with D possibly being TRBD2 (5 bases). The CDR3 sequence is 16 residues long. Germline CDR1 and CDR2: SGHTA and FQGNSA. V gave up 5 bases and J gave up 2 bases, with 17 bases separating them.